This T cell receptor (beta chain) derives from a study of blood T cell repertoires in COVID-19. V gave up 6 bases and J gave up 8 bases; unmatched junction bases: 11. The CDR3 runs 16 residues. Per germline, CDR1 MDHEN and CDR2 SYDVKM. Profiling relied on immunoSEQ multiplex PCR, and the TCRdb table lists in-frame clones only, not all of them. The data show 500,000 or so clones, with about 90% seen just once and 0.7% held by the top ten. Only a few counts were recorded for this clone. The rearrangement joins TRBV28 to TRBJ1-6, with 9 bases fitting TRBD1. The sequence was collected from a woman under 30 who had recovered from COVID-19. The source material was PBMCs or T cells enriched from blood (not recorded which). The CDR3 DNA follows: TGTGCCAGCAGCTCCCCGGGACAGGGAATTCATTCACCCCTCCACTTT. It yields the protein CASSSPGQGIHSPLHF. Drawing the rest from reference TRBV28 and TRBJ1-6, the complete variable domain is DVKVTQSSRYLVKRTGEKVFLECVQDMDHENMFWYRQDPGLGLRLIYFSYDVKMKEKGDIPEGYSVSREKKERFSLILESASTNQTSMYLCASSSPGQGIHSPLHFGNGTRLTVT.